This T cell receptor (beta chain) was observed in a study of cytomegalovirus exposure and HLA in healthy donors. Losses at the gene ends were 3 bases for V and 1 base for J; bases not matched to a gene: 4. This CDR3 spans 15 amino acids. From germline, CDR1 is SGHNT and CDR2 YYREEE (reference sequence). Clones were read by immunoSEQ multiplex PCR, and TCRdb kept only the in-frame ones, dropping some. Here the sample spans about 280,000 clones, 80% to 90% being singletons. The material sequenced was PBMCs. This TCR derives from a woman under 30 in good health and CMV-seronegative. The chain carries TRBV5-4 and TRBJ1-2; 9 nucleotides match TRBD1. The CDR3 spells CASSWDRAYNYGYTF. CDR3 in DNA: TGTGCCAGCAGCTGGGACAGGGCTTATAACTATGGCTACACCTTC.